This record covers a single T cell receptor (beta chain). This entry is derived from a study of CD8 T cells in Susac syndrome. Negative isolation yielded CD8+ and CD4+ T cells; FACS enriched TEMRA cells. Germline loops: CDR1 MDHEN, CDR2 SYDVKM. The CDR3 spans 15 residues. Trimming took 5 bases from V and 3 from J, leaving 16 bases between them. Reverse transcription of about 0.5 to 1 ug RNA used random hexamers. Each CDR3 protein gets one entry after TCRdb re-called the immunoSEQ multiplex PCR reads with MiXCR. The data show approximately 230,000 distinct CDR3 sequences, just over 90% seen once. This clonotype originated in a human donor with multiple sclerosis. What was sequenced was CD4+ T cells from PBMCs. The chain has TRBV28 and TRBJ1-1, with D possibly matching TRBD1 (5 bases). CDR3 nucleotides: TGTGCCAGCAGTGGAGGGGTCTACGCTTACACTGAAGCTTTCTTT. Translating it yields CASSGGVYAYTEAFF.